One sample yielded the 16 T cell receptor beta chains listed below, sequenced in a study of blood T cells in healthy people across ages. Combining a sample-barcoded 5' primer with a J-beta primer mix, a second PCR ran for roughly 7 to 11 cycles. TCRdb reprocessed the 5' RACE reads with MiXCR, giving one entry per CDR3 protein. Of fewer than 2,000,000 distinct CDR3 sequences in the sample, 39% were seen once. The sequenced material came from blood. The receptors come from a human donor in good health.

V gene TRBV7-8 combines with J gene TRBJ2-1; 9 bases fit TRBD1. V trimming: 5 bases; J trimming: 6 bases; junction bases outside the gene matches: 11. The length of the CDR3 is 16 residues. Germline values: CDR1 SGHVS, CDR2 FQNEAQ. The DNA for the CDR3 is TGTGCCAGCAGCGCCCAAACAGGGGGCGGGGGCAATGAGCAGTTCTTC. Amino acid sequence: CASSAQTGGGGNEQFF.

This chain joins TRBV4-3 and TRBJ1-1, with 11 positions matching TRBD1. The CDR3 extends over 18 amino acids. The V segment lost 0 bases and the J segment 5 bases; nucleotides outside the gene matches: 11. Germline V lookup: CDR1 LGHNA, CDR2 YSLEER. The CDR3 sequence: CASSQDQVDRGRNTEAFF. As DNA, the CDR3 is TGCGCCAGCAGCCAAGATCAGGTGGACAGGGGGCGTAATACTGAAGCTTTCTTT.

The chain carries TRBV20-1 and TRBJ1-4; 7 positions agree with TRBD1. J was trimmed by 8 bases and V by 3 bases; bases with no gene match: 12. This CDR3 region has 15 residues. The V gene's germline CDR1 is DFQATT and CDR2 SNEGSKA (reference sequence). The CDR3 DNA sequence: TGCAGTGCTAGTAACAACAGGGGTAGTTGGGAAAAACTGTTTTTT. This codes for CSASNNRGSWEKLFF.

This clonotype came up a few times. The rearrangement links TRBV12-3 or TRBV12-4 to TRBJ2-6; 7 bases fit TRBD1. V lost 11 bases, J lost 2 bases, and 12 bases stayed unmatched. The CDR3 loop spans 16 amino acids. CDR3 in DNA: TGTGCCGTCATTTCAGGGGGATCAACTGGGGCCAACGTCCTGACTTTC. Translation: CAVISGGSTGANVLTF.

The chain has TRBV7-2 and TRBJ2-5, with TRBD1 as a possible D gene (5 bases). Trimming removed 5 bases from V and 3 bases from J, with 13 bases in between. Germline loops: CDR1 SGHTA, CDR2 FQGNSA. The CDR3 is made up of 14 amino acids. The CDR3 region is CASSTWGREETQYF. CDR3 nucleotides: TGTGCCAGCAGCACCTGGGGCAGGGAAGAGACCCAGTACTTC.

A few counts support this clonotype. For the CDR3, the DNA is TGCGCCAGCAGCCGCAGACAGGGAGGGCGCGAAAAACTGTTTTTT. This sequence encodes CASSRRQGGREKLFF. The rearrangement links TRBV4-3 to TRBJ1-4, with TRBD1 matching over 7 bases. Germline CDR1 reads LGHNA; CDR2 reads YSLEER. The CDR3 contains 15 residues. V trimming: 4 bases; J trimming: 8 bases; junction bases outside the gene matches: 10.

Details on this clonotype: At one end the junction does not follow the germline gene, possibly because of a read error. V usage is TRBV7-2 and J usage is TRBJ2-1, with 8 bases matching TRBD1. The CDR3 is 14 amino acids. The germline V gene encodes CDR1 SGHTA and CDR2 FQGNSA. CDR3 nucleotides: TGTGCCAGCACCGAGGACAGGGCGTACAGTGAGCAGTTCTTC. As protein: CASTEDRAYSEQFF.

The rearrangement links TRBV2 to TRBJ1-2, with 7 nucleotides matching TRBD1. Trimming cost V 6 bases and J 6 bases; bases outside gene matches: 10. The germline CDR1 and CDR2 sequences are SNHLY and FYNNEI. The CDR3 totals 14 residues. CDR3 loop: CASSYYRGGNGYTF. The CDR3 DNA reads TGTGCCAGCAGCTATTACAGGGGAGGGAATGGCTACACCTTC.

This clonotype appeared a few times. The V gene is TRBV12-3 or TRBV12-4, the J gene TRBJ1-6, with D perhaps TRBD1 (5 bases). This CDR3 spans 18 amino acids. V was cut by 3 bases and J by 0 bases, with 15 bases left in between. This CDR3 reads CASSLGDPDRSYNSPLHF. As DNA, the CDR3 is TGTGCCAGCAGTTTGGGGGATCCGGATCGCTCCTATAATTCACCCCTCCACTTT.

This clonotype was seen only a few times. Its ends do not fully match the called genes, so a read error is possible. The chain is built from TRBV7-2 and TRBJ1-2, with 8 bases fitting TRBD1. The germline CDR1 and CDR2 sequences are SGHTA and FQGNSA. The CDR3 extends over 14 amino acids. The DNA of the CDR3 is TGCGCCAGCAGCACAGGACAGGGAGGGTATGGCTACACCTTC. Its translation is CASSTGQGGYGYTF.

In DNA, the CDR3 is TGTGCCAGCAGTGGCCCGGGACAGACGACATTTCTTAATGAAAAACTGTTTTTT. The encoded protein is CASSGPGQTTFLNEKLFF. This chain connects TRBV25-1 to TRBJ1-4; 7 bases line up with TRBD1. This CDR3 is 18 amino acids long. Germline V gene data show CDR1 as MGHDK and CDR2 as SYGVNS. V trimming: 4 bases; J trimming: 4 bases; junction bases outside the gene matches: 15.

This clonotype appeared many times. This rearrangement joins TRBV7-9 to TRBJ2-7, with 8 nucleotides matching TRBD1. Germline-derived CDR1 and CDR2 are SEHNR and FQNEAQ (reference sequence). The V gene end was trimmed by 5 bases and the J gene end by 5 bases; junction bases not matched to a gene: 8. The length of the CDR3 is 14 residues. CDR3 residues: CASSPRTGRNEQYF. The CDR3 DNA sequence: TGTGCCAGCAGCCCCCGGACAGGGAGGAACGAGCAGTACTTC.

The rearrangement links TRBV28 to TRBJ2-1; 10 nucleotides align to TRBD2. The CDR3 runs to 15 residues. V lost 6 bases to trimming and J lost 6 bases; unmatched junction nucleotides: 8. Germline CDR1 MDHEN, CDR2 SYDVKM. The chain's CDR3 is CASRSSGGAINEQFF. DNA of the CDR3: TGTGCCAGCAGATCGAGCGGGGGGGCAATCAATGAGCAGTTCTTC.

Turning to this clonotype: Just one base apart from a much larger clone, this may be a read error. The V gene is TRBV7-9, the J gene TRBJ1-1; D perhaps matches TRBD1 (5 bases). This CDR3 spans 11 amino acids. Germline-derived CDR1 and CDR2 are SEHNR and FQNEAQ (reference sequence). V lost 5 bases, J lost 6 bases, and 7 bases lay in between. The CDR3 sequence is CASSAGPEAFF. The CDR3 nucleotides are TGTGCCAGCAGCGCAGGGCCTGAAGCTTTCTTT.

The genes are TRBV5-1 and TRBJ1-2; D is ambiguous. This CDR3 contains 12 residues. V lost 3 bases, J lost 8 bases, and 11 bases lay in between. Germline V gives CDR1 SGHRS, CDR2 YFSETQ. The CDR3 DNA reads as TGCGCCAGCAGCTCGACGGATGTAGGCTACACCTTC. Protein: CASSSTDVGYTF.

In regard to this clonotype: The junction departs from germline at one end; a sequencing error may be responsible. The chain couples TRBV4-3 to TRBJ2-7; perhaps TRBD1 as D (6 bases). The CDR3 is 16 residues long. Germline lookup yields CDR1 LGHNA and CDR2 YSLEER. The CDR3 nucleotides read TGCGCCAGCAGCCAAGATTTGTCACAGGGCTCCCACGAGCAGTACTTC. Its translation: CASSQDLSQGSHEQYF.